One and the same sample provided the 9 T cell receptor beta chains below, sequenced in a study of T cell responses to AZD1222 COVID-19 vaccine. TCRdb keeps only in-frame clones here, not all; method: immunoSEQ multiplex PCR. This sample yields under 70,000 clones, of which 70% to 80% are seen a single time; about a quarter belongs to the top ten. The sample was peripheral blood, taken on day 0 of MenACWY control vaccination. All receptors come from an adult in good health.

The V gene is TRBV6-1, the J gene TRBJ1-1; no definite D call. This CDR3 has 14 residues. Germline lookup yields CDR1 MNHNS and CDR2 SASEGT. Trimming took off 2 bases at V and 5 bases at J, with 12 bases between the two ends. The CDR3 spells CASSELSERTEAFF. DNA of the CDR3: TGTGCCAGCAGTGAACTCTCGGAGCGAACTGAAGCTTTCTTT.

The chain uses TRBV11-2 and TRBJ2-6; D is uncertain. Trimming left V 1 base short and J 0 bases short, with 13 bases between. The CDR3 has 18 amino acids. CDR1 SGHAT and CDR2 FQNNGV come from the germline V gene. The chain's CDR3 is CASSLGPLSISGANVLTF. CDR3 sequence (DNA): TGTGCCAGCAGCTTAGGGCCGTTATCAATCTCTGGGGCCAACGTCCTGACTTTC.

J is TRBJ1-3 and V is TRBV3-1 (or the pseudogene TRBV3-2), with D perhaps TRBD1 (5 bases). This CDR3 region has 19 residues. Trimming shortened V by 4 bases and J by 0 bases, and 22 bases separated the two germline ends. Germline-derived CDR1 and CDR2 are LGHDT and YNNKEL (reference sequence). CDR3 sequence (DNA): TGTGCCAGCAGCCGCGACAGTCCGGACCTCACACTCTCTGGAAACACCATATATTTT. This codes for CASSRDSPDLTLSGNTIYF.

V usage is TRBV2 and J usage is TRBJ2-5; TRBD1 aligns across 8 bases. The germline gives CDR1 SNHLY, CDR2 FYNNEI. V dropped 6 bases and J dropped 5; count of bases not matched to a gene: 11. This CDR3 is 15 amino acids long. CDR3 DNA sequence: TGTGCCAGCAGCCCAGGACAGGGAATGAGGGAGACCCAGTACTTC. Translated, it gives CASSPGQGMRETQYF.

V is TRBV19 and J is TRBJ1-6; no reliable D call. The CDR3 runs to 14 residues. The germline V gene encodes CDR1 LNHDA and CDR2 SQIVND (reference sequence). Trimming left V 4 bases short and J 7 bases short, with 11 bases between. In nucleotides, the CDR3 is TGTGCCAGTAGTACCTCTCAGGACAATTCACCCCTCCACTTT. Protein: CASSTSQDNSPLHF.

This clone was detected once. At one boundary the junction diverges from the germline segment, which might be a read error. The chain is built from TRBV6-5 and TRBJ2-3; unclear D gene. CDR3 size: 13 residues. CDR1 is MNHEY, CDR2 SVGAGI, per germline. CDR3 residues: CASSYSSRDTQYF. Written as DNA, the CDR3 is TGTGCCAGCAGTTACTCCAGCAGAGATACGCAGTATTTT.

This clone was counted once. This sequence joins TRBV5-5 and TRBJ1-1; D is possibly TRBD1 (5 bases). The V gene's germline CDR1 is SGHKS and CDR2 YYEKEE (reference sequence). The CDR3 extends over 13 amino acids. The V end lost 2 bases, the J end lost 7 bases, and 12 bases lay between the germline ends. In DNA form, the CDR3 reads TGTGCCAGCAGCTTAGGAATTGGGGGTGAAGCTTTCTTT. The encoded protein is CASSLGIGGEAFF.

The chain links TRBV5-6 to TRBJ1-4; TRBD1 aligns across 7 bases. Losses at the gene ends were 2 bases for V and 8 bases for J; bases not matched to a gene: 9. The CDR3 is 15 residues long. Germline CDR1 reads SGHDT; CDR2 reads YYEEEE. The CDR3 bases are TGTGCCAGCAGCTTATTCGGGACAGTCGCCGAAAAACTGTTTTTT. Encoded protein: CASSLFGTVAEKLFF.

V and J are TRBV30 and TRBJ2-7; D remains unclear. V lost 4 bases, J lost 2 bases, and 12 bases lay in between. Germline V gene data show CDR1 as GTSNPN and CDR2 as SVGIG (reference sequence). The CDR3 totals 13 residues. CDR3 DNA sequence: TGTGCCTGGACATTACCAGAAGCCTACGAGCAGTACTTC. Translation gives CAWTLPEAYEQYF.